The sequence of this T cell receptor beta chain was determined in a study of blood T cell repertoires in COVID-19. Background on the study: Specimens from acute and convalescent COVID-19 originated in the United States, Italy and Spain.

In the source study's methods: The authors estimated nucleated cell counts from reference gene primer amplification. Method: immunoSEQ multiplex PCR; TCRdb's copy keeps in-frame clones and lacks some. The V and J calls and the clone size are those of that table, but D and trimming were determined from the DNA. Of roughly 240,000 clones in the sample, 85% to 90% are singletons; the top ten hold around 0.8%. V trimming: 4 bases; J trimming: 0 bases; junction bases outside the gene matches: 6. The germline CDR1 and CDR2 sequences are SGHKS and YYEKEE (reference sequence). CDR3 length equals 15 residues. Exposed enrollees encountered a COVID-19 case at some point within 2 weeks before study entry.

Sequenced input: PBMCs or T cells enriched from blood (not recorded which). J is TRBJ1-1 and V is TRBV5-5, with 7 nucleotides matching TRBD1. This receptor was identified in a man aged 50 or older who had been exposed to COVID-19. The CDR3 bases are TGTGCCAGCAGCCGGGGACAGCCTTTGAACACTGAAGCTTTCTTT. It specifies CASSRGQPLNTEAFF.